These 20 T cell receptor beta chains were sequenced from one sample in a study of CD8+ T cells in alopecia areata. After isolation, RNA underwent reverse transcription to generate cDNA as the sequencing template. Using immunoSEQ multiplex PCR, the repertoire was profiled, and TCRdb retains in-frame clones only, with some absent. The sample holds 150,000 or so clones, 87% seen once. The specimen was CD8+ T cells sorted from blood, collected at week 0. The receptor set was obtained from a human donor with alopecia areata.

The V gene is TRBV19, the J gene TRBJ1-5; D uncertain. The CDR3 runs to 16 residues. Deletions cut 3 bases from V and 0 bases from J, with 12 bases between. The germline CDR1 and CDR2 sequences are LNHDA and SQIVND (reference sequence). The CDR3 region has the DNA TGTGCCAGTAGTATGTATGGCAGAGATAGCAATCAGCCCCAGCATTTT. Residues: CASSMYGRDSNQPQHF.

This chain joins TRBV27 and TRBJ2-7, with D perhaps matching TRBD2 (7 bases). Germline loops: CDR1 MNHEY, CDR2 SMNVEV (reference sequence). The CDR3 length is 15 residues. The V gene lost 4 bases and the J gene lost 4 bases, with 17 bases spanning the gap. The CDR3 coding sequence is TGTGCCAGCAGTTCCCGGGGAGGGGGGCAATACGAGCAGTACTTC. Protein product: CASSSRGGGQYEQYF.

The chain has TRBV27 and TRBJ2-3, with TRBD2 as a possible D gene (6 bases). This CDR3 has 15 amino acids. Trimming cost V 2 bases and J 3 bases, with 12 bases left between them. Germline V gene data show CDR1 as MNHEY and CDR2 as SMNVEV (reference sequence). This chain's CDR3 is CASSLPPAGTDTQYF. The CDR3 coding sequence is TGTGCCAGCAGTTTACCCCCCGCGGGGACAGATACGCAGTATTTT.

This sequence joins TRBV4-1 and TRBJ1-2; D is perhaps TRBD1 (6 bases). Trimming left V 0 bases short and J 2 bases short, with 16 bases between. Germline V gene sequence: CDR1 MGHRA, CDR2 YSYEKL. This CDR3 region has 17 residues. CDR3 amino acids: CASSQDARGARNYGYTF. The CDR3 coding sequence is TGCGCCAGCAGCCAAGATGCCCGGGGGGCGAGGAACTATGGCTACACCTTC.

There are a few counts of this clone. This chain joins TRBV4-2 and TRBJ2-1, with D uncertain. The V gene's germline CDR1 is LGHNA and CDR2 YNFKEQ. The V and J ends lost 3 bases and 7 bases respectively, with 10 bases between them. This CDR3 comprises 13 residues. The DNA of the CDR3 is TGTGCCAGCAGCCAGCCCAGTGGAAATGAGCAGTTCTTC. Translated: CASSQPSGNEQFF.

V is TRBV27 and J is TRBJ1-2; maybe TRBD1 (6 bases). Per the germline V gene, CDR1 is MNHEY and CDR2 is SMNVEV (reference sequence). V gave up 6 bases and J gave up 0 bases, with 11 bases separating them. The CDR3 has 14 residues. CDR3 DNA: TGTGCCAGCAGCATACAGGGTTCTAACTATGGCTACACCTTC. Protein sequence: CASSIQGSNYGYTF.

The chain employs TRBV27 and TRBJ1-2, with no clear D. The germline V and J ends were trimmed by 4 bases and 1 base, with 13 bases remaining between them. CDR1 and CDR2 from the germline V gene are MNHEY and SMNVEV (reference sequence). The CDR3 has 15 amino acids. DNA for the CDR3: TGTGCCAGCAGTTCCCTTCAGGCAGATAACTATGGCTACACCTTC. Translating gives CASSSLQADNYGYTF.

This clone was seen only a few times. The V call is TRBV6-6, the J call TRBJ2-7; D gene unclear. V was shortened by 4 bases and J by 4 bases, with 5 bases between the two germline ends. The CDR3 spans 11 residues. CDR1 and CDR2 from the germline V gene are MNHNY and SVGAGI (reference sequence). The CDR3 sequence: CASSSVYEQYF. The DNA of the CDR3 is TGTGCCAGCAGTTCTGTTTACGAGCAGTACTTC.

The chain links TRBV6-9 to TRBJ2-1; 7 bases fit TRBD2. This CDR3 is 13 amino acids long. V shed 5 bases, J shed 3 bases, and the junction held 1 base outside the gene matches. Germline V gene data show CDR1 as MNHGY and CDR2 as SVAAGI. The CDR3 DNA reads TGTGCCAGCAGTAGCGGGAACTACAATGAGCAGTTCTTC. As protein: CASSSGNYNEQFF.

This clone appeared a few times. This chain connects TRBV6-5 to TRBJ2-1; D gene unclear. CDR3 size: 14 residues. V dropped 2 bases and J dropped 3 bases, with 8 bases sitting between them. Germline V gene data show CDR1 as MNHEY and CDR2 as SVGAGI. This CDR3 is CASSYDRGYNEQFF. In nucleotides, the CDR3 is TGTGCCAGCAGTTACGATCGAGGCTACAATGAGCAGTTCTTC.

V gene TRBV7-6 combines with J gene TRBJ2-2, with 13 bases identical to TRBD2. After removal of 5 bases from V and 4 bases from J, the junction contained 7 bases not matched to a gene. Germline CDR1 reads SGHVS; CDR2 reads FNYEAQ. CDR3 length: 17 residues. The CDR3 sequence is CASSQTSGGDATGELFF. CDR3 sequence (DNA): TGTGCCAGCAGCCAAACTAGCGGGGGGGACGCCACCGGGGAGCTGTTTTTT.

The rearrangement joins TRBV27 to TRBJ2-3; D possibly matches TRBD1 or TRBD2 (5 bases each). Germline loops: CDR1 MNHEY, CDR2 SMNVEV (reference sequence). The V and J ends lost 5 bases and 5 bases respectively, with 14 bases between them. The CDR3 loop spans 14 amino acids. The CDR3 bases are TGTGCCAGCAGTCCCGATTCGAGGGGAGATACGCAGTATTTT. This encodes CASSPDSRGDTQYF.

The V gene is TRBV7-2, the J gene TRBJ2-1; D is undetermined. Germline V CDR1 and CDR2: SGHTA, FQGNSA. The CDR3 consists of 14 residues. V dropped 1 base and J dropped 3 bases, with 7 bases sitting between them. CDR3 sequence (DNA): TGTGCCAGCAGCTTAGAGGGTAGCTACAATGAGCAGTTCTTC. It is translated as CASSLEGSYNEQFF. The full variable domain, with the rest looked up from reference TRBV7-2 and TRBJ2-1, is GAGVSQSPSNKVTEKGKDVELRCDPISGHTALYWYRQSLGQGLEFLIYFQGNSAPDKSGLPSDRFSAERTGGSVSTLTIQRTQQEDSAVYLCASSLEGSYNEQFFGPGTRLTVL.

This rearrangement joins TRBV28 to TRBJ2-3, with a possible D match to TRBD1 (6 bases). This CDR3 contains 16 residues. Trimming removed 4 bases from V and 1 base from J, with 15 bases in between. Germline-derived CDR1 and CDR2 are MDHEN and SYDVKM. The CDR3 loop is CASSSRTVVGTDTQYF. The CDR3 coding sequence is TGTGCCAGCAGTTCTCGGACAGTAGTGGGCACAGATACGCAGTATTTT.

The genes are TRBV27 and TRBJ2-7, with 7 bases aligning to TRBD2. After removal of 3 bases from V and 6 bases from J, the junction contained 11 bases not matched to a gene. The CDR3 is made up of 15 amino acids. The germline V gene has CDR1 MNHEY and CDR2 SMNVEV (reference sequence). Written as DNA, the CDR3 is TGTGCCAGCAGTTTCGTTCGAACGGGGGGTAGCGAGCAGTACTTC. This sequence encodes CASSFVRTGGSEQYF.

The chain recombines TRBV5-5 with TRBJ2-7; D possibly corresponds to TRBD1 (5 bases). Per germline, CDR1 SGHKS and CDR2 YYEKEE (reference sequence). The CDR3 extends over 14 amino acids. Trimming pared 5 bases from V and 3 bases from J, leaving 15 bases between. This chain's CDR3 is CASSPEGASYEQYF. The CDR3 coding sequence is TGTGCCAGCAGTCCGGAAGGGGCAAGCTACGAGCAGTACTTC.

The chain uses TRBV30 and TRBJ1-5, with D tentatively TRBD1 (5 bases). With 5 bases removed from V and 4 bases from J, the gap between germline ends came to 9 bases. The CDR3 has 12 amino acids. CDR1 GTSNPN and CDR2 SVGIG come from the germline V gene (reference sequence). The CDR3 DNA is TGTGCCTGGGACAGCGAGAATCAGCCCCAGCATTTT. Its translation: CAWDSENQPQHF.

This clone is a singleton in its sample. This chain links TRBV27 with TRBJ2-2, with a possible D match to TRBD2 (6 bases). Trimming stripped 5 bases from V and 8 bases from J, with 15 bases between. The CDR3 is 14 amino acids. Germline lookup yields CDR1 MNHEY and CDR2 SMNVEV (reference sequence). CDR3 nucleotide sequence: TGTGCCAGCAGTCCGGGGACTCTGGTGGGGGAGCTGTTTTTT. The encoded protein is CASSPGTLVGELFF.

The chain joins TRBV14 to TRBJ2-1; D remains ambiguous. The CDR3 is 16 residues long. The V gene lost 1 base and the J gene lost 0 bases, with 10 bases spanning the gap. The germline CDR1 and CDR2 sequences are SGHDN and FVKESK. CDR3 sequence (DNA): TGTGCCAGCAGCCAAGGAGTACGGAGCTCCTACAATGAGCAGTTCTTC. It is translated as CASSQGVRSSYNEQFF.

The genes are TRBV7-9 and TRBJ2-7; unclear D gene. V dropped 5 bases and J dropped 5 bases, with 13 bases sitting between them. The CDR3 is 13 residues long. Germline V gene sequence: CDR1 SEHNR, CDR2 FQNEAQ (reference sequence). The CDR3 loop is CASSPRGEHEQYF. DNA for the CDR3: TGTGCCAGCAGCCCCCGCGGAGAACACGAGCAGTACTTC. Full variable domain (remainder filled in from reference TRBV7-9 and TRBJ2-7): DTGVSQNPRHKITKRGQNVTFRCDPISEHNRLYWYRQTLGQGPEFLTYFQNEAQLEKSRLLSDRFSAERPKGSFSTLEIQRTEQGDSAMYLCASSPRGEHEQYFGPGTRLTVT.